Each of the 27 T cell receptor beta chains below was sequenced from the same sample in a study of early stage breast cancer tumors. Profiling relied on immunoSEQ multiplex PCR, and the TCRdb table lists in-frame clones only, not all of them. The sample has 40,000 to 60,000 clones, approximately 80% seen once; the top ten hold around 1.5%. Sequenced input: blood. Receptor source: a person between 50 and 60 years old with breast cancer.

The V call is TRBV7-9, the J call TRBJ1-2; D remains unclear. Germline V gene sequence: CDR1 SEHNR, CDR2 FQNEAQ (reference sequence). V lost 1 base to trimming and J lost 4 bases, with 10 bases between them. The CDR3 length is 14 residues. The DNA for the CDR3 is TGTGCCAGCAGCTTAGATGGGGAGGGCTATGGCTACACCTTC. This codes for CASSLDGEGYGYTF. Complete variable domain (other parts from reference TRBV7-9 and TRBJ1-2): DTGVSQNPRHKITKRGQNVTFRCDPISEHNRLYWYRQTLGQGPEFLTYFQNEAQLEKSRLLSDRFSAERPKGSFSTLEIQRTEQGDSAMYLCASSLDGEGYGYTFGSGTRLTVV.

This rearrangement joins TRBV2 to TRBJ2-2; D unresolved. Germline-derived CDR1 and CDR2 are SNHLY and FYNNEI. There are 15 residues in the CDR3. Deletions cut 2 bases from V and 4 bases from J, with 11 bases between. The CDR3 nucleotides are TGTGCCAGCAGTGAAAACCGGTTGGGCACCGGGGAGCTGTTTTTT. Translated, it gives CASSENRLGTGELFF.

The chain uses TRBV7-2 and TRBJ2-3; D unclear. Germline CDR1 reads SGHTA; CDR2 reads FQGNSA. V lost 1 base, J lost 0 bases, and 8 bases lay in between. The CDR3 covers 15 residues. Here the CDR3 reads CASSLDLTSTDTQYF. The CDR3 coding sequence is TGTGCCAGCAGCTTAGATCTTACTAGCACAGATACGCAGTATTTT. Using reference TRBV7-2 and TRBJ2-3 for the parts outside the CDR3, the full variable domain is GAGVSQSPSNKVTEKGKDVELRCDPISGHTALYWYRQSLGQGLEFLIYFQGNSAPDKSGLPSDRFSAERTGGSVSTLTIQRTQQEDSAVYLCASSLDLTSTDTQYFGPGTRLTVL.

The DNA of the CDR3 is TGTGCCAGCAGCGGAAGTAGCGCCGGGGAGCTGTTTTTT. Translating it yields CASSGSSAGELFF. This chain connects TRBV7-2 to TRBJ2-2; possibly TRBD2 for D (5 bases). From germline, CDR1 is SGHTA and CDR2 FQGNSA. V lost 5 bases and J 6 bases, leaving 10 bases between the germline ends. The CDR3 is 13 residues long.

The V and J genes are TRBV6-1 and TRBJ2-7; D assignment may be TRBD1 or TRBD2 (6 bases each). There are 12 residues in the CDR3. V was pared by 8 bases and J by 2 bases, with 10 bases between. Germline CDR1 reads MNHNS; CDR2 reads SASEGT. The CDR3 region has the DNA TGTGCCAGCGGAGGGACACCCTACGAGCAGTACTTC. Translation gives CASGGTPYEQYF.

The CDR3: CASSEGVGFSGYTF. The CDR3 DNA sequence: TGTGCCAGCAGCGAGGGGGTAGGGTTTAGTGGCTACACCTTC. The chain employs TRBV11-2 and TRBJ1-2, with D perhaps TRBD1 (6 bases). CDR3 length equals 14 residues. V gave up 5 bases and J gave up 7 bases, with 17 bases separating them. Looked up from germline, CDR1 is SGHAT and CDR2 is FQNNGV.

The rearrangement joins TRBV7-3 to TRBJ1-1; 9 bases match TRBD1. V gave up 5 bases and J gave up 4 bases; unmatched junction bases: 5. CDR1 is SGHTA, CDR2 FQGTGA, per germline. The CDR3 loop spans 14 amino acids. This CDR3 reads CASSPGQGSTEAFF. Here the CDR3 DNA reads TGTGCCAGCAGCCCCGGACAGGGGAGCACTGAAGCTTTCTTT.

This chain uses TRBV6-1 with TRBJ2-7; 9 bases agree with TRBD1. The V segment lost 2 bases and the J segment 2 bases; nucleotides outside the gene matches: 4. This CDR3 is 15 amino acids long. Germline V gene sequence: CDR1 MNHNS, CDR2 SASEGT. CDR3 DNA sequence: TGTGCCAGCAGTGAATCGACAGGGGGGGCCTACGAGCAGTACTTC. As protein: CASSESTGGAYEQYF.

This clone is judged medium-sized. V gene TRBV10-2 combines with J gene TRBJ2-7, with TRBD1 as a possible D gene (7 bases). The CDR3 has 15 amino acids. CDR1 is WSHSY and CDR2 is SAAADI in the germline V gene. V was clipped by 6 bases and J by 1 base, with 16 bases between them. The CDR3 sequence is CASSPKTGTSYEQYF. The CDR3 DNA follows: TGCGCCAGCAGCCCAAAGACAGGGACTTCCTACGAGCAGTACTTC.

The CDR3 reads CASSQDSNYGYTF. The DNA of the CDR3 is TGTGCCAGCAGCCAGGATAGTAACTATGGCTACACCTTC. The chain uses TRBV7-9 and TRBJ1-2; D ambiguous. Trimming shortened V by 5 bases and J by 1 base, and 8 bases separated the two germline ends. CDR1 is SEHNR and CDR2 is FQNEAQ in the germline V gene (reference sequence). CDR3 length: 13 amino acids.

This clone appeared a few times. V and J are TRBV7-6 and TRBJ2-1; D may be TRBD1 (6 bases). The germline V and J ends were trimmed by 6 bases and 8 bases, with 14 bases remaining between them. The germline V gene has CDR1 SGHVS and CDR2 FNYEAQ. The CDR3 is made up of 13 amino acids. The CDR3 is CASSHLAGDEQFF. The CDR3 DNA reads TGTGCCAGCAGTCATCTGGCAGGGGATGAGCAGTTCTTC.

The chain's CDR3 is CASSWDGEEPPLHF. Written as DNA, the CDR3 is TGTGCCAGCAGCTGGGACGGGGAGGAACCACCCCTCCACTTT. The genes are TRBV7-2 and TRBJ1-6; tentative D call: TRBD1 (5 bases). CDR1 and CDR2 from the germline V gene are SGHTA and FQGNSA. Trimming pared 4 bases from V and 11 bases from J, leaving 15 bases between. The length of the CDR3 is 14 residues. Supplemented by reference TRBV7-2 and TRBJ1-6, the full variable domain reads GAGVSQSPSNKVTEKGKDVELRCDPISGHTALYWYRQSLGQGLEFLIYFQGNSAPDKSGLPSDRFSAERTGGSVSTLTIQRTQQEDSAVYLCASSWDGEEPPLHFGNGTRLTVT.

The chain uses TRBV13 and TRBJ1-4, with a tentative D call TRBD1 (6 bases). Germline CDR1 reads PRHDT; CDR2 reads FYEKMQ (reference sequence). V gave up 2 bases and J gave up 7 bases, with 11 bases separating them. The length of the CDR3 is 14 residues. The chain's CDR3 is CASSLRGGPEKLFF. The CDR3 region has the DNA TGTGCCAGCAGCTTACGGGGGGGCCCTGAAAAACTGTTTTTT.

The chain couples TRBV19 to TRBJ2-5, with D maybe TRBD1 (5 bases). The ends were cut back, 3 bases at V and 1 base at J, with 6 bases in the middle. The CDR3 length is 13 residues. CDR1 and CDR2 (germline): LNHDA, SQIVND (reference sequence). CDR3 in amino acids: CASSIQGQETQYF. The CDR3 DNA reads as TGTGCCAGTAGTATCCAGGGCCAAGAGACCCAGTACTTC. Drawing the rest from reference TRBV19 and TRBJ2-5, the complete variable domain is DGGITQSPKYLFRKEGQNVTLSCEQNLNHDAMYWYRQDPGQGLRLIYYSQIVNDFQKGDIAEGYSVSREKKESFPLTVTSAQKNPTAFYLCASSIQGQETQYFGPGTRLLVL.

This clone has more than one count but fewer than ten. This chain joins TRBV7-2 and TRBJ1-2; perhaps TRBD1 as D (6 bases). Germline values: CDR1 SGHTA, CDR2 FQGNSA. Deletions cut 4 bases from V and 8 bases from J, with 20 bases between. CDR3 size: 15 residues. This chain's CDR3 is CASSSTATGWEGYTF. CDR3 nucleotides: TGTGCCAGCAGCTCCACTGCCACAGGGTGGGAAGGCTACACCTTC.

This chain joins TRBV18 and TRBJ2-5; TRBD1 matches 7 bases. V trimming: 1 base; J trimming: 4 bases; junction bases outside the gene matches: 3. This CDR3 comprises 14 residues. CDR1 is KGHSH, CDR2 LQKENI, per germline. The CDR3 DNA sequence: TGTGCCAGCTCACCACAGGGGGCCAGAGAGACCCAGTACTTC. As protein: CASSPQGARETQYF.

This clone was observed a few times. V usage is TRBV25-1 and J usage is TRBJ1-2, with D maybe TRBD1 (5 bases). There are 14 residues in the CDR3. The ends were cut back, 9 bases at V and 4 bases at J, with 18 bases in the middle. Germline CDR1 reads MGHDK; CDR2 reads SYGVNS. CDR3 in amino acids: CASLSRDSLYGYTF. CDR3 nucleotides: TGTGCCAGTCTCTCGCGGGACTCTCTCTATGGCTACACCTTC.

V and J are TRBV4-3 and TRBJ2-7, with 9 positions matching TRBD1. The CDR3 covers 15 residues. V was pared by 3 bases and J by 0 bases, with 3 bases of the junction left unmatched. Germline V gives CDR1 LGHNA, CDR2 YSLEER. CDR3 sequence reads: CASSQGTGISYEQYF. In nucleotides, the CDR3 is TGCGCCAGCAGCCAGGGGACAGGGATCTCCTACGAGCAGTACTTC.

This clone was counted once. This sequence joins TRBV4-2 and TRBJ2-7; 8 bases fit TRBD1. J lost 0 bases, V lost 1 base, and 5 bases had no gene match. The V gene's germline CDR1 is LGHNA and CDR2 YNFKEQ. This CDR3 is built from 16 residues. Here the CDR3 DNA reads TGTGCCAGCAGCCAAGGCCTCAGGGGGCTCTCCTACGAGCAGTACTTC. This codes for CASSQGLRGLSYEQYF.

This sequence joins TRBV5-4 and TRBJ2-2; TRBD1 matches 10 bases. Losses at the gene ends were 0 bases for V and 3 bases for J; bases not matched to a gene: 2. CDR1 and CDR2 from the germline V gene are SGHNT and YYREEE (reference sequence). The CDR3 contains 16 residues. The CDR3: CASSLGGTGDTGELFF. CDR3 in DNA: TGTGCCAGCAGCTTGGGGGGGACAGGGGACACCGGGGAGCTGTTTTTT.

The genes are TRBV15 and TRBJ1-4; maybe TRBD1 (5 bases). This CDR3 has 16 residues. The V gene's germline CDR1 is LNHNV and CDR2 YYDKDF (reference sequence). The ends were cut back, 0 bases at V and 6 bases at J, with 14 bases in the middle. The CDR3 DNA follows: TGTGCCACCAGCAGAGATGGGGCAGGCCGGGATGAAAAACTGTTTTTT. It codes for CATSRDGAGRDEKLFF.

The chain is built from TRBV7-6 and TRBJ2-5, with D perhaps matching TRBD1 (6 bases). Germline values: CDR1 SGHVS, CDR2 FNYEAQ. The V end was cut by 0 bases, the J end by 5 bases, with 13 bases between. The CDR3 spans 15 residues. CDR3 sequence (DNA): TGTGCCAGCAGCTTAGCCGGGACAACTTATGAGACCCAGTACTTC. It yields the protein CASSLAGTTYETQYF.

Details on this clone: Different DNA sequences within this sample yield the same CDR3. This CDR3 reads CASSVSGGRNQPQHF. CDR3 in DNA: TGTGCCAGCAGCGTTTCAGGGGGAAGAAATCAGCCCCAGCATTTT. The rearrangement joins TRBV9 to TRBJ1-5; 7 bases line up with TRBD1. J lost 4 bases, V lost 2 bases, and 6 bases had no gene match. The CDR3 has 15 residues. The germline V gene encodes CDR1 SGDLS and CDR2 YYNGEE.

The gene calls are TRBV5-1 and TRBJ2-2; TRBD1 agrees at 8 bases. The CDR3 runs 15 residues. CDR1 and CDR2 (germline): SGHRS, YFSETQ. Trimming took 0 bases from V and 6 from J; bases not matched to a gene: 4. CDR3 amino acids: CASSLGQGASGELFF. CDR3 bases: TGCGCCAGCAGCTTGGGGCAGGGGGCTTCCGGGGAGCTGTTTTTT.

The chain carries TRBV6-6 and TRBJ2-5; D remains unclear. This CDR3 has 13 amino acids. Trimming removed 7 bases from V and 5 bases from J, with 14 bases in between. Germline loops: CDR1 MNHNY, CDR2 SVGAGI (reference sequence). This chain's CDR3 is CASKSQARETQYF. CDR3 sequence (DNA): TGTGCCAGCAAGTCGCAGGCGAGGGAGACCCAGTACTTC.

The J gene is TRBJ2-7, the V gene TRBV6-5; no reliable D call. Looked up from germline, CDR1 is MNHEY and CDR2 is SVGAGI. The V gene lost 0 bases and the J gene lost 4 bases, with 10 bases spanning the gap. CDR3 length equals 14 residues. The CDR3 coding sequence is TGTGCCAGCAGTTACTCTGGGGTGTCGTACGAGCAGTACTTC. Translation: CASSYSGVSYEQYF.

The chain couples TRBV5-1 to TRBJ1-6; a weak D match, TRBD1 (5 bases). The CDR3 extends over 14 amino acids. With 0 bases removed from V and 13 bases from J, the gap between germline ends came to 14 bases. CDR1 and CDR2 (germline): SGHRS, YFSETQ. CDR3 sequence (DNA): TGCGCCAGCAGCTTGGGGGGGGTTGAATCTCCCCTCCACTTT. It is translated as CASSLGGVESPLHF.